What follows describes a single TCR beta chain. This specimen belongs to a study of blood T cell repertoires in COVID-19. Turning to the study itself: From the United States, Italy and Spain came samples of acute and convalescent COVID-19. T cells, B-cell-depleted T cells, or PBMCs supplied cDNA or gDNA.

In the source study's methods: Estimated nucleated cell counts came from reference gene primer amplification. Libraries were prepared by immunoSEQ multiplex PCR; TCRdb keeps only in-frame clonotypes and omits some of them. The DNA gave D and trimming, while V, J and clone size come from that table. This repertoire shows roughly 130,000 clones, around 87% found once; its top ten account for more than 3.5%. The sequence came from a woman aged 60-75 years with acute or convalescent COVID-19. Sequences were obtained from peripheral blood.

This chain's CDR3 is CSVAGSPDTQYF. In DNA form, the CDR3 reads TGCAGCGTTGCCGGGAGTCCAGATACGCAGTATTTT. The rearrangement links TRBV29-1 to TRBJ2-3, with a weak D call TRBD2 (6 bases). The V end lost 4 bases, the J end lost 4 bases, and 9 bases lay between the germline ends. The germline gives CDR1 SQVTM, CDR2 ANQGSEA. This CDR3 has 12 amino acids.